This passage covers 15 T cell receptor beta chains from one sample sequenced in a study of T cell clusters in autoimmune cytopenias. TRB was amplified by touch-down multiplex PCR, primer pools A and B combined. After re-calling the multiplex PCR reads, TCRdb lists one entry per CDR3 protein, DNA absent. This sample's table reports 8,000 or so distinct CDR3 sequences. TRB amplification used 200 to 250 ng of peripheral blood genomic DNA. The specimen was peripheral blood. Receptors originate from a human donor with an autoimmune cytopenia or autoimmune hepatitis (not recorded which).

This chain's CDR3 is CAWKRSAGKLFF. The rearrangement uses TRBV30 and TRBJ1-4. The germline CDR1 and CDR2 sequences are GTSNPN and SVGIG (reference sequence). CDR3 length equals 12 residues.

The chain recombines TRBV4-1 with TRBJ2-5; TCRdb's assignment of TRBD2 cannot be checked, as there is no DNA. The CDR3 sequence is 14 residues long. Germline CDR1 and CDR2: MGHRA and YSYEKL. CDR3 in amino acids: CASSQMALGETQYF.

This clonotype is called medium-sized based on its frequency. V gene TRBV20-1 combines with J gene TRBJ1-1; TCRdb names TRBD1, which stays unverified in the absence of DNA. Germline V gene lookup returns CDR1 DFQATT and CDR2 SNEGSKA (reference sequence). This CDR3 is 13 amino acids long. The CDR3 reads CSARTGGDAEAFF.

By frequency, this clonotype registers medium-sized. The chain employs TRBV5-6 and TRBJ1-2; TCRdb proposes TRBD1, but this gene call is untestable without DNA. This CDR3 is 14 amino acids long. Germline V gives CDR1 SGHDT, CDR2 YYEEEE. The CDR3 is CASSLGGAAYGYTF.

By frequency, this clonotype registers medium-sized. The chain employs TRBV12-3 or TRBV12-4 and TRBJ2-4. The CDR3 is made up of 14 amino acids. The CDR3: CASSGQLAKNIQYF.

The V call is TRBV5-1, the J call TRBJ2-7. This CDR3 spans 14 amino acids. Germline V gives CDR1 SGHRS, CDR2 YFSETQ. CDR3 amino acids: CASSLAQGSGEQYF.

The chain joins TRBV6-1 to TRBJ1-3; the D gene TCRdb calls, TRBD1, cannot be checked with no DNA. Germline V CDR1 and CDR2: MNHNS, SASEGT. The length of the CDR3 is 15 residues. CDR3 sequence: CASRGQGVSGNTIYF.

This chain connects TRBV11-2 to TRBJ2-2; the TCRdb D gene call, TRBD2, has no DNA to confirm it. The CDR3 has 13 amino acids. Germline CDR1 reads SGHAT; CDR2 reads FQNNGV. CDR3 loop: CASSSSSSRELFF.

This chain's CDR3 is CASSPGGRVFF. The chain uses TRBV6-5 and TRBJ1-1; absent DNA, TCRdb's TRBD1 call cannot be checked. The CDR3 has 11 residues. Germline loops: CDR1 MNHEY, CDR2 SVGAGI.

The chain carries TRBV7-9 and TRBJ2-2; TCRdb picks TRBD2, but there is no DNA to check that call. This CDR3 is 16 amino acids long. Per the germline V gene, CDR1 is SEHNR and CDR2 is FQNEAQ (reference sequence). This CDR3 reads CASSLREGLFAGELFF. Looking up the rest from reference TRBV7-9 and TRBJ2-2 gives the full variable domain: DTGVSQNPRHKITKRGQNVTFRCDPISEHNRLYWYRQTLGQGPEFLTYFQNEAQLEKSRLLSDRFSAERPKGSFSTLEIQRTEQGDSAMYLCASSLREGLFAGELFFGEGSRLTVL.

The chain carries TRBV6-5 and TRBJ2-7; the D call of TRBD2 rests on TCRdb alone, since no DNA is present to check it. Germline assignment: CDR1 MNHEY and CDR2 SVGAGI. The CDR3 loop spans 18 amino acids. The CDR3 reads CASSHLAGGLGRTYEQYF.

The chain combines TRBV6-5 with TRBJ2-3; TCRdb indicates TRBD2, and absent DNA this call remains unverified. The germline V gene has CDR1 MNHEY and CDR2 SVGAGI. There are 15 residues in the CDR3. This CDR3 reads CAIISGPTSTDTQYF.

The V call is TRBV27, the J call TRBJ2-2; TCRdb selects TRBD2, and the lack of DNA leaves this call unchecked. The CDR3 contains 16 residues. Germline V gene lookup returns CDR1 MNHEY and CDR2 SMNVEV (reference sequence). The CDR3 here is CASSQGMAGLTGELFF.

CDR3 sequence reads: CASSQAASGDYNEQFF. The chain uses TRBV4-2 and TRBJ2-1; TCRdb's D gene call, TRBD2, goes unchecked for lack of DNA. This CDR3 has 16 amino acids. Germline assignment: CDR1 LGHNA and CDR2 YNFKEQ.

The J gene is TRBJ1-1, the V gene TRBV20-1. The length of the CDR3 is 11 residues. Germline loops: CDR1 DFQATT, CDR2 SNEGSKA (reference sequence). The chain's CDR3 is CSASGGTEAFF.